This entry lists 28 T cell receptor beta chains sequenced from one sample in a study of radiation and T cells in renal cell carcinoma. Assay: immunoSEQ multiplex PCR; the TCRdb copy retains only in-frame clones and omits some. This sample has just over 95,000 clones; less than 90% occur once, and the top ten carry approximately 7.9%. The time point here: baseline pretreatment blood. Treatment of the sample: 15 Gy SBRT to primary tumor, nephrectomy 4 weeks later. Sequencing used blood, obtained from a patient whose treatment included radiotherapy and nephrectomy. The receptors stem from a man between 50 and 59 years old with renal cell carcinoma.

CDR3 protein: CASSPVRTGGGGYTF. The CDR3 DNA reads TGTGCCAGCTCACCCGTAAGGACAGGGGGCGGTGGCTACACCTTC. The gene calls are TRBV18 and TRBJ1-2, with 11 bases identical to TRBD1. With 3 bases clipped from V and 7 bases from J, the junction kept 7 bases outside the gene matches. CDR1 is KGHSH, CDR2 LQKENI, per germline. This CDR3 contains 15 residues.

The V and J genes are TRBV5-1 and TRBJ1-3, with D perhaps matching TRBD1 (5 bases). The germline CDR1 and CDR2 sequences are SGHRS and YFSETQ. The length of the CDR3 is 15 residues. V was trimmed by 0 bases and J by 4 bases, leaving 11 bases between them. The CDR3 DNA sequence: TGCGCCAGCAGCTTGGCAGCAGGGTCCGGAAACACCATATATTTT. Its protein product is CASSLAAGSGNTIYF.

V is TRBV18 and J is TRBJ1-4; 7 positions match TRBD1. The CDR3 length is 18 residues. Losses at the gene ends were 2 bases for V and 0 bases for J; bases not matched to a gene: 9. Germline V gene lookup returns CDR1 KGHSH and CDR2 LQKENI. The CDR3, as DNA: TGTGCCAGCTCACCAGGCCTTGGACAGGAAACAACTAATGAAAAACTGTTTTTT. This encodes CASSPGLGQETTNEKLFF.

This clone was picked up a small number of times. This sequence joins TRBV6-1 and TRBJ1-2; D remains unclear. CDR1 and CDR2 (germline): MNHNS, SASEGT. There are 12 residues in the CDR3. V was trimmed by 4 bases and J by 5 bases, leaving 8 bases between them. CDR3 sequence reads: CASSGDGYGYTF. The DNA of the CDR3 is TGTGCCAGCAGTGGAGACGGATATGGCTACACCTTC.

The chain is built from TRBV9 and TRBJ2-3; D unclear. Trimming cost V 0 bases and J 1 base, with 6 bases left between them. The length of the CDR3 is 14 residues. Germline lookup yields CDR1 SGDLS and CDR2 YYNGEE. CDR3 nucleotide sequence: TGTGCCAGCAGCGTAGCTGTGGGCACAGATACGCAGTATTTT. As protein: CASSVAVGTDTQYF.

The chain employs TRBV7-2 and TRBJ1-2; no clear D gene. Looked up from germline, CDR1 is SGHTA and CDR2 is FQGNSA. The CDR3 extends over 11 amino acids. Trimming cost V 4 bases and J 3 bases, with 3 bases left between them. In DNA form, the CDR3 reads TGTGCCAGCAGCTCACACTATGGCTACACCTTC. Translating gives CASSSHYGYTF.

The V call is TRBV10-3, the J call TRBJ2-7; D may be TRBD2 (6 bases). The V end was cut by 4 bases, the J end by 3 bases, with 13 bases between. This CDR3 is built from 14 residues. Germline V CDR1 and CDR2: ENHRY, SYGVKD. The CDR3 region has the DNA TGTGCCATCAGTGGGGAGACTAGTGGCTACGAGCAGTACTTC. Translation gives CAISGETSGYEQYF.

The gene calls are TRBV5-1 and TRBJ2-7; 9 nucleotides match TRBD2. CDR3 length: 14 residues. V lost 0 bases to trimming and J lost 3 bases; unmatched junction nucleotides: 1. In germline, CDR1 is SGHRS, CDR2 YFSETQ. Here the CDR3 reads CASSLATSGYEQYF. The DNA of the CDR3 is TGCGCCAGCAGCTTGGCGACTAGCGGCTACGAGCAGTACTTC.

V is TRBV10-3 and J is TRBJ2-3; no firm D call. The length of the CDR3 is 12 residues. Per germline, CDR1 ENHRY and CDR2 SYGVKD. Trimming removed 0 bases at V and 6 bases at J, with 4 bases between. The CDR3 DNA reads TGTGCCATCAGTGAGTCTCGCGATACGCAGTATTTT. The encoded protein is CAISESRDTQYF.

This sequence joins TRBV19 and TRBJ2-3; TRBD2 is a possible D gene (7 bases). Trimming took off 6 bases at V and 1 base at J, with 14 bases between the two ends. CDR3 length: 15 amino acids. Germline lookup yields CDR1 LNHDA and CDR2 SQIVND (reference sequence). CDR3 nucleotides: TGTGCCAGTAGCACCGGGGGGCAGGGCACAGATACGCAGTATTTT. Its protein product is CASSTGGQGTDTQYF.

This chain connects TRBV9 to TRBJ2-1, with D unresolved. The V end was cut by 0 bases, the J end by 6 bases, with 10 bases between. The germline CDR1 and CDR2 sequences are SGDLS and YYNGEE. The CDR3 extends over 14 amino acids. Written as DNA, the CDR3 is TGTGCCAGCAGCGTAGGTGGTCAGATCAATGAGCAGTTCTTC. Its translation is CASSVGGQINEQFF.

The chain links TRBV7-9 to TRBJ1-1; 7 nucleotides align to TRBD1. Germline V gives CDR1 SEHNR, CDR2 FQNEAQ (reference sequence). V gave up 5 bases and J gave up 1 base; unmatched junction bases: 7. This CDR3 is 15 amino acids long. The CDR3 loop reads CASSDTGTENTEAFF. The CDR3 region has the DNA TGTGCCAGCAGCGACACCGGGACAGAGAACACTGAAGCTTTCTTT.

The count of this clone is one. The chain has TRBV27 and TRBJ2-3, with 12 bases that match TRBD2. The V gene end was trimmed by 5 bases and the J gene end by 2 bases; junction bases not matched to a gene: 11. The CDR3 spans 18 residues. Germline assignment: CDR1 MNHEY and CDR2 SMNVEV (reference sequence). The CDR3 reads CASSRSTSGGPATDTQYF. The CDR3 DNA reads as TGTGCCAGCAGTCGATCGACTAGCGGGGGCCCAGCCACAGATACGCAGTATTTT.

The chain uses TRBV27 and TRBJ2-7, with 9 nucleotides matching TRBD2. V gave up 3 bases and J gave up 2 bases; unmatched junction bases: 11. Germline CDR1 and CDR2: MNHEY and SMNVEV (reference sequence). The CDR3 spans 17 residues. CDR3 nucleotides: TGTGCCAGCAGTTTTACCCCCCCTAGCGGGACCCCCTACGAGCAGTACTTC. It codes for CASSFTPPSGTPYEQYF.

The chain links TRBV27 to TRBJ2-2; D is ambiguous. The V end lost 3 bases, the J end lost 6 bases, and 11 bases lay between the germline ends. The CDR3 contains 14 residues. Per the germline V gene, CDR1 is MNHEY and CDR2 is SMNVEV (reference sequence). CDR3 nucleotide sequence: TGTGCCAGCAGTTTTTCACATCTTGCCGGGGAGCTGTTTTTT. Amino acid sequence: CASSFSHLAGELFF.

The chain couples TRBV6-1 to TRBJ1-5; 8 bases agree with TRBD1. The germline V gene has CDR1 MNHNS and CDR2 SASEGT. V trimming: 11 bases; J trimming: 6 bases; junction bases outside the gene matches: 12. The CDR3 consists of 14 residues. CDR3 coding DNA: TGTGCCTCCCTTCGAGACAGGGGCATTCAGCCCCAGCATTTT. Protein sequence: CASLRDRGIQPQHF.

This chain joins TRBV30 and TRBJ2-5; 8 positions agree with TRBD1. This CDR3 region has 14 residues. V dropped 3 bases and J dropped 5; count of bases not matched to a gene: 8. Germline V gene data show CDR1 as GTSNPN and CDR2 as SVGIG (reference sequence). The DNA of the CDR3 is TGTGCCTGGAGGACTGGACAGGGCTCGGAGACCCAGTACTTC. It yields the protein CAWRTGQGSETQYF. Looking up the rest from reference TRBV30 and TRBJ2-5 gives the full variable domain: SQTIHQWPATLVQPVGSPLSLECTVEGTSNPNLYWYRQAAGRGLQLLFYSVGIGQISSEVPQNLSASRPQDRQFILSSKKLLLSDSGFYLCAWRTGQGSETQYFGPGTRLLVL.

This chain connects TRBV19 to TRBJ1-2; 7 bases are a match to TRBD1. CDR3 length: 14 residues. J lost 5 bases, V lost 3 bases, and 6 bases had no gene match. CDR1 and CDR2 (germline): LNHDA, SQIVND (reference sequence). CDR3 in DNA: TGTGCCAGTAGTATCCGGACAGGTTTTTATGGCTACACCTTC. Translation gives CASSIRTGFYGYTF.

The gene calls are TRBV7-3 and TRBJ2-3; 8 nucleotides match TRBD2. The V gene's germline CDR1 is SGHTA and CDR2 FQGTGA. The trim removed 5 bases at V and 6 bases at J, leaving 10 bases unmatched. The CDR3 length is 15 residues. CDR3 sequence (DNA): TGTGCCAGCAGCACCCAAGCGGGGGAATTGGATACGCAGTATTTT. Amino acid sequence: CASSTQAGELDTQYF.

The V and J genes are TRBV28 and TRBJ1-5; TRBD1 agrees at 8 bases. Looked up from germline, CDR1 is MDHEN and CDR2 is SYDVKM. The CDR3 sequence is 15 residues long. The V gene end was trimmed by 4 bases and the J gene end by 7 bases; junction bases not matched to a gene: 9. In DNA, the CDR3 is TGTGCCAGCAGTTCGGGACAGGTGTCCGGACAGCCCCAGCATTTT. Translation: CASSSGQVSGQPQHF.

The chain joins TRBV21-1 to TRBJ2-6; the D call in the table, TRBD1, was not verified against the DNA. TRBV21-1 is a pseudogene locus. The CDR3 loop spans 14 amino acids. This CDR3 is CASTSGTGANVLTF. CDR3 sequence (DNA): TGTGCCAGCACCTCAGGGACTGGGGCCAACGTCCTGACTTTC.

This chain uses TRBV9 with TRBJ2-3, with 8 bases that match TRBD2. This CDR3 is 16 amino acids long. Germline trimming cut 0 bases from V and 7 bases from J; bases unmatched to any gene: 10. Germline CDR1 is SGDLS and CDR2 is YYNGEE. In DNA form, the CDR3 reads TGTGCCAGCAGCGTAGACCCAGCGGGAGATAGAAATACGCAGTATTTT. It translates to CASSVDPAGDRNTQYF.

The chain recombines TRBV30 with TRBJ2-2; possibly TRBD1 for D (5 bases). The germline gives CDR1 GTSNPN, CDR2 SVGIG (reference sequence). The CDR3 has 15 amino acids. The ends were cut back, 8 bases at V and 6 bases at J, with 22 bases in the middle. The CDR3 loop is CAGNGAGYEAGELFF. The CDR3 DNA reads TGTGCCGGGAATGGTGCAGGGTACGAGGCCGGGGAGCTGTTTTTT.

In this sample, this clone turned up a few times. This sequence joins TRBV7-2 and TRBJ1-2; D might be TRBD1 (6 bases). Trimming shortened V by 3 bases and J by 3 bases, and 11 bases separated the two germline ends. Germline values: CDR1 SGHTA, CDR2 FQGNSA. The CDR3 is made up of 14 amino acids. The CDR3 loop is CASSLQGNDYGYTF. For the CDR3, the DNA is TGTGCCAGCAGCTTGCAGGGGAATGACTATGGCTACACCTTC. Full variable domain (outside the CDR3, taken from reference TRBV7-2 and TRBJ1-2): GAGVSQSPSNKVTEKGKDVELRCDPISGHTALYWYRQSLGQGLEFLIYFQGNSAPDKSGLPSDRFSAERTGGSVSTLTIQRTQQEDSAVYLCASSLQGNDYGYTFGSGTRLTVV.

This chain joins TRBV2 and TRBJ2-7; a possible D gene is TRBD2 (6 bases). The CDR3 length is 16 residues. Trimming removed 0 bases at V and 0 bases at J, with 12 bases between. Germline V gene lookup returns CDR1 SNHLY and CDR2 FYNNEI. The CDR3 DNA sequence: TGTGCCAGCAGTGAAGCGCGGGGAATGCGCTCCTACGAGCAGTACTTC. Translation: CASSEARGMRSYEQYF.

The chain carries TRBV7-9 and TRBJ1-1; D remains unclear. The V and J ends lost 1 base and 7 bases respectively, with 10 bases between them. The CDR3 extends over 13 amino acids. CDR1 is SEHNR, CDR2 FQNEAQ, per germline (reference sequence). The CDR3 loop reads CASSLGLQREAFF. As DNA, the CDR3 is TGTGCCAGCAGCTTAGGTTTACAGCGTGAAGCTTTCTTT.

The chain uses TRBV7-2 and TRBJ1-4; TRBD1 agrees at 7 bases. Germline values: CDR1 SGHTA, CDR2 FQGNSA. The V segment lost 4 bases and the J segment 5 bases; nucleotides outside the gene matches: 7. The CDR3 runs 15 residues. DNA of the CDR3: TGTGCCAGCAGCTCTCAGACAGGGCCGAATGAAAAACTGTTTTTT. Residues: CASSSQTGPNEKLFF. Drawing the rest from reference TRBV7-2 and TRBJ1-4, the complete variable domain is GAGVSQSPSNKVTEKGKDVELRCDPISGHTALYWYRQSLGQGLEFLIYFQGNSAPDKSGLPSDRFSAERTGGSVSTLTIQRTQQEDSAVYLCASSSQTGPNEKLFFGSGTQLSVL.

This chain uses TRBV9 with TRBJ2-7, with TRBD1 matching 10 bases. Germline values: CDR1 SGDLS, CDR2 YYNGEE. The CDR3 extends over 17 amino acids. V shed 4 bases and J 4 bases; nucleotides not matched to a gene: 14. The CDR3 DNA sequence: TGTGCCAGCAGCCCGAGGGGGGAGACAGGGGGCCAATACGAGCAGTACTTC. Protein: CASSPRGETGGQYEQYF.